These 28 T cell receptor beta chains were sequenced from one sample in a study of CD8+CD57+ T cells in acquired aplastic anemia. Genomic DNA constituted the template upon which TCR beta VDJ and CDR3 profiling was performed. Each CDR3 protein is one row after TCRdb ran MiXCR on the reads. The sample includes under 200,000 distinct CDR3 sequences, about 64% of them seen just once. Specimen: sorted CD4+, CD8+, or CD8+CD57+ T cells (not recorded which) from PBMCs. The receptors here all came from a human donor with severe aplastic anemia or a healthy control (not recorded which).

J is TRBJ1-5 and V is TRBV20-1; D is uncertain. Trimming left V 3 bases short and J 0 bases short, with 18 bases between. This CDR3 region has 17 residues. The germline V gene has CDR1 DFQATT and CDR2 SNEGSKA (reference sequence). CDR3 in DNA: TGCAGTGCTAGGATCGGGCCGACGACTTATAGCAATCAGCCCCAGCATTTT. Protein: CSARIGPTTYSNQPQHF.

This clonotype appeared a single time. V usage is TRBV29-1 and J usage is TRBJ1-1, with TRBD1 as a possible D gene (6 bases). V shed 7 bases and J shed 4 bases, with 19 bases lying between them. From germline, CDR1 is SQVTM and CDR2 ANQGSEA. The length of the CDR3 is 14 residues. CDR3 amino acids: CSACISGALTEAFF. The CDR3 DNA is TGCAGCGCGTGCATTTCGGGGGCTCTCACTGAAGCTTTCTTT.

The chain employs TRBV20-1 and TRBJ2-4; 13 nucleotides match TRBD2. TRBJ2-5 matches the DNA end more closely, so the J call is doubtful. Germline-derived CDR1 and CDR2 are DFQATT and SNEGSKA (reference sequence). CDR3 length: 14 amino acids. The CDR3 bases are TGCAGTGCTGTAGGACTAGCGGGAGTGGAGACCCAGTACTTC. As protein: CSAVGLAGVETQYF.

This clonotype was detected only a few times. The chain links TRBV20-1 to TRBJ2-7, with 8 bases identical to TRBD1. Germline values: CDR1 DFQATT, CDR2 SNEGSKA (reference sequence). The CDR3 loop spans 16 amino acids. The J segment lost 3 bases and the V segment lost 3 bases, leaving 13 bases of the junction unmatched. The CDR3 protein is CSASPHTGQEYYEQYF. DNA for the CDR3: TGCAGTGCTAGTCCTCACACGGGACAGGAATACTACGAGCAGTACTTC.

The chain joins TRBV10-3 to TRBJ1-5; tentatively, D is TRBD1 (6 bases). The V gene lost 0 bases and the J gene lost 2 bases, with 8 bases spanning the gap. Germline V gene data show CDR1 as ENHRY and CDR2 as SYGVKD. This CDR3 region has 15 residues. The CDR3 nucleotides are TGTGCCATCAGTGAGTCGGGGGGCGGCAATCAGCCCCAGCATTTT. Translation gives CAISESGGGNQPQHF.

The CDR3 DNA reads TGTGCCAGCGTTGGGGACAGGGCTGGAGAAGCTGAAGCTTTCTTT. This codes for CASVGDRAGEAEAFF. The gene calls are TRBV2 and TRBJ1-1, with 9 positions matching TRBD1. CDR3 length: 15 amino acids. Germline CDR1 reads SNHLY; CDR2 reads FYNNEI. The V and J ends lost 8 bases and 6 bases, in that order; junction bases with no gene match: 13.

The rearrangement uses TRBV5-1 and TRBJ1-6, with TRBD1 as a possible D gene (6 bases). The V gene lost 1 base and the J gene lost 7 bases, with 12 bases spanning the gap. This CDR3 contains 15 residues. Germline V CDR1 and CDR2: SGHRS, YFSETQ. As DNA, the CDR3 is TGCGCCAGCAGCTTGACCCAGGGGACCAATTCACCCCTCCACTTT. Amino acids: CASSLTQGTNSPLHF. The complete variable domain, with remaining parts taken from reference TRBV5-1 and TRBJ1-6, reads KAGVTQTPRYLIKTRGQQVTLSCSPISGHRSVSWYQQTPGQGLQFLFEYFSETQRNKGNFPGRFSGRQFSNSRSEMNVSTLELGDSALYLCASSLTQGTNSPLHFGNGTRLTVT.

This clonotype came up many times. V and J are TRBV19 and TRBJ1-1; no definite D call. The germline V gene has CDR1 LNHDA and CDR2 SQIVND (reference sequence). The V end lost 6 bases, the J end lost 0 bases, and 11 bases lay between the germline ends. The CDR3 sequence is 14 residues long. Written as DNA, the CDR3 is TGTGCCAGTAGGGGATTGGATATGAACACTGAAGCTTTCTTT. Its protein product is CASRGLDMNTEAFF.

The gene calls are TRBV10-3 and TRBJ2-2; D gene unclear. Germline V CDR1 and CDR2: ENHRY, SYGVKD. CDR3 length equals 11 residues. In nucleotides, the CDR3 is TGTGCGGCCGCAAACACCGGGGAGCTGTTTTTT. It codes for CAAANTGELFF.

Here the CDR3 reads CASSLATGGRSYEQYF. The CDR3 nucleotides are TGCGCCAGCAGCTTGGCGACAGGGGGCAGGTCCTACGAGCAGTACTTC. The chain carries TRBV5-1 and TRBJ2-7; TRBD1 matches at 10 bases. Trimming at V came to 0 bases and at J to 1 base, leaving 4 bases not matched to a gene. There are 16 residues in the CDR3. The germline gives CDR1 SGHRS, CDR2 YFSETQ. The entire variable domain, with the rest obtained from reference TRBV5-1 and TRBJ2-7, is as follows: KAGVTQTPRYLIKTRGQQVTLSCSPISGHRSVSWYQQTPGQGLQFLFEYFSETQRNKGNFPGRFSGRQFSNSRSEMNVSTLELGDSALYLCASSLATGGRSYEQYFGPGTRLTVT.

The chain uses TRBV10-3 and TRBJ1-1; TRBD1 is a possible D gene (6 bases). The CDR3 has 15 residues. Germline CDR1 ENHRY, CDR2 SYGVKD. V lost 2 bases to trimming and J lost 0 bases, with 10 bases between them. CDR3 sequence reads: CAISEPGALNTEAFF. The DNA of the CDR3 is TGTGCCATCAGTGAGCCGGGGGCTTTGAACACTGAAGCTTTCTTT.

The genes are TRBV9 and TRBJ1-6; a possible D gene is TRBD1 (5 bases). CDR3 length equals 14 residues. Per germline, CDR1 SGDLS and CDR2 YYNGEE. Trimming left V 0 bases short and J 10 bases short, with 11 bases between. The CDR3 bases are TGTGCCAGCAGCGTAGGGGGGGAGACATCACCCCTCCACTTT. Encoded protein: CASSVGGETSPLHF.

Many counts were recorded for this clonotype. The J gene is TRBJ1-2, the V gene TRBV29-1, with D maybe TRBD1 (5 bases). The CDR3 loop spans 15 amino acids. V lost 0 bases, J lost 3 bases, and 14 bases lay in between. The germline V gene has CDR1 SQVTM and CDR2 ANQGSEA. This CDR3 reads CSVEDWRGGDYGYTF. CDR3 DNA: TGCAGCGTTGAAGATTGGAGGGGTGGGGACTATGGCTACACCTTC.

A single count supports this clonotype. The chain recombines TRBV6-4 with TRBJ2-5; 11 bases map to TRBD2. This CDR3 region has 15 residues. Germline V gene data show CDR1 as MRHNA and CDR2 as SNTAGT. J was trimmed by 2 bases and V by 3 bases; bases with no gene match: 2. Here the CDR3 reads CASSEVAGGQETQYF. The CDR3 bases are TGTGCCAGCAGTGAAGTAGCGGGAGGGCAAGAGACCCAGTACTTC.

The chain carries TRBV20-1 and TRBJ1-4, with unresolved D. Trimming shortened V by 3 bases and J by 8 bases, and 16 bases separated the two germline ends. Germline V gene lookup returns CDR1 DFQATT and CDR2 SNEGSKA (reference sequence). This CDR3 contains 14 residues. The CDR3 nucleotides read TGCAGTGCTAGTGTGACATGGGAAGGCGAAAAACTGTTTTTT. It encodes CSASVTWEGEKLFF.

The chain combines TRBV6-4 with TRBJ2-7; 7 bases are shared with TRBD2. Germline V CDR1 and CDR2: MRHNA, SNTAGT. V trimming: 8 bases; J trimming: 4 bases; junction bases outside the gene matches: 17. This CDR3 has 16 residues. The CDR3 region is CASRAVGGSTSYEQYF. The CDR3 region has the DNA TGTGCCAGCCGGGCAGTAGGCGGGAGCACTTCATACGAGCAGTACTTC.

CDR3 in amino acids: CASSVDGGGSYEQYF. The DNA for the CDR3 is TGTGCCAGCAGCGTAGACGGCGGCGGATCCTACGAGCAGTACTTC. The rearrangement uses TRBV9 and TRBJ2-7; D is uncertain. Germline-derived CDR1 and CDR2 are SGDLS and YYNGEE. The germline V and J ends were trimmed by 0 bases and 1 base, with 11 bases remaining between them. The CDR3 has 15 residues.

In the case of this clonotype: At one end the junction does not follow the germline gene, possibly because of a read error. The chain joins TRBV5-1 to TRBJ1-5; TRBD1 matches 7 bases. Germline CDR1 and CDR2: SGHRS and YFSETQ. The CDR3 extends over 15 amino acids. This chain's CDR3 is CASSLDWGQSQPQHF. The CDR3 nucleotides are TGTGCCAGCAGCTTAGATTGGGGACAGAGTCAGCCCCAGCATTTT.

This clonotype was observed a few times. The chain couples TRBV27 to TRBJ2-7; no definite D call. Germline V gene sequence: CDR1 MNHEY, CDR2 SMNVEV (reference sequence). V was clipped by 0 bases and J by 5 bases, with 17 bases between them. The CDR3 spans 16 residues. CDR3 bases: TGTGCCAGCAGTTTATCGAGGCAGGTCTCATACGACGAGCAGTACTTC. It yields the protein CASSLSRQVSYDEQYF.

This clonotype was counted ten times or more. The chain carries TRBV5-8 and TRBJ2-5, with TRBD2 identical over 10 bases. V was clipped by 0 bases and J by 5 bases; unmatched bases: 16. The CDR3 loop spans 19 amino acids. Germline V gene data show CDR1 as SGHTS and CDR2 as YDEGEE. CDR3 DNA sequence: TGTGCCAGCAGCTTGGAAATGGGGAAAGCGGGGGGGCCCGCGGAGACCCAGTACTTC. Its translation: CASSLEMGKAGGPAETQYF.

The rearrangement links TRBV15 to TRBJ1-1; no clear D gene. Germline-derived CDR1 and CDR2 are LNHNV and YYDKDF (reference sequence). The CDR3 spans 15 residues. V shed 5 bases and J shed 0 bases, with 13 bases lying between them. The CDR3 sequence is CATSYAYEMNTEAFF. DNA for the CDR3: TGTGCCACCAGCTACGCATACGAAATGAACACTGAAGCTTTCTTT.

This clonotype showed up just a few times. This chain links TRBV7-2 with TRBJ2-1; D is unclear. The V end was cut by 3 bases, the J end by 9 bases, with 9 bases between. The CDR3 runs to 12 residues. The germline V gene encodes CDR1 SGHTA and CDR2 FQGNSA. The CDR3 nucleotides read TGTGCCAGCAGCTTTGCTAGGACTGAGCAGTTCTTC. This encodes CASSFARTEQFF.

The chain recombines TRBV19 with TRBJ2-2; 9 positions match TRBD1. CDR3 length: 14 residues. Looked up from germline, CDR1 is LNHDA and CDR2 is SQIVND (reference sequence). The V gene end was trimmed by 9 bases and the J gene end by 0 bases; junction bases not matched to a gene: 2. The CDR3 DNA sequence: TGTGCCAGCAGGACAGGGGCGAACACCGGGGAGCTGTTTTTT. This sequence encodes CASRTGANTGELFF.

This CDR3 reads CASSVSLGEDEQYF. DNA for the CDR3: TGTGCCAGCAGCGTTTCCCTTGGGGAGGACGAGCAGTACTTC. This sequence joins TRBV9 and TRBJ2-7, with D possibly matching TRBD2 (6 bases). The CDR3 covers 14 residues. The V end lost 2 bases, the J end lost 5 bases, and 14 bases lay between the germline ends. CDR1 is SGDLS, CDR2 YYNGEE, per germline.

This clonotype has a handful of counts. The gene calls are TRBV20-1 and TRBJ2-7; 10 bases match TRBD2. After removal of 4 bases from V and 3 bases from J, the junction contained 9 bases not matched to a gene. The CDR3 consists of 15 residues. The germline CDR1 and CDR2 sequences are DFQATT and SNEGSKA (reference sequence). As DNA, the CDR3 is TGCAGTGCTACGTTCAGCGGGAGGGCCGGCTACGAGCAGTACTTC. Translated: CSATFSGRAGYEQYF.

The rearrangement links TRBV7-2 to TRBJ2-7, with D maybe TRBD1 (5 bases). Trimming cost V 0 bases and J 7 bases, with 7 bases left between them. The germline CDR1 and CDR2 sequences are SGHTA and FQGNSA. There are 12 residues in the CDR3. In DNA, the CDR3 is TGTGCCAGCAGCTTAGCGCAGGGTGAGCAGTACTTC. Translated: CASSLAQGEQYF.

The J gene is TRBJ1-4, the V gene TRBV7-9; 8 positions match TRBD1. CDR1 and CDR2 from the germline V gene are SEHNR and FQNEAQ (reference sequence). Unmatched junction bases numbered 11, after V lost 7 bases and J lost 10 bases. The CDR3 is 14 amino acids. The CDR3 here is CASTGDRGFGKLFF. The CDR3 bases are TGTGCCAGCACCGGAGACAGGGGCTTTGGAAAACTGTTTTTT.

The chain employs TRBV7-3 and TRBJ2-3, with 10 positions matching TRBD2. The CDR3 has 19 residues. Germline V gives CDR1 SGHTA, CDR2 FQGTGA. V shed 5 bases, J shed 0 bases, and the junction held 14 bases outside the gene matches. CDR3 protein: CASSPTSLAGAPSTDTQYF. CDR3 coding DNA: TGTGCCAGCAGCCCAACTTCGCTAGCGGGGGCCCCTAGCACAGATACGCAGTATTTT.